The entry that follows covers one TCR beta chain sequence. As yet, its antigen is unknown. The missing CDR3 end, 3 residues past where the read stops, is filled in from the germline J gene. This entry is derived from a study of T cells in women clearing cervical HPV infection. Study observations and caveats: Unknown T-cell numbers per sample may underlie the richness differences. TRBV6-7 abundance was lower in cases than controls (around 0.1% versus 0.15%).

Germline-derived CDR1 and CDR2 are MDHEN and SYDVKM. There are 14 residues in the CDR3. V shed 1 base and J shed 5 bases, with 11 bases lying between them. The data were produced by immunoSEQ multiplex PCR, yet TCRdb's version contains in-frame clones alone and is incomplete. Here the sample table reports tens of thousands of clones. This TCR was sampled from a woman between 18 and 70 years old with a cervical HPV16 infection that either progressed to CIN3+ or cleared (not recorded which). The sample was blood buffy coat. The chain recombines TRBV28 with TRBJ1-1, with a possible D match to TRBD1 (6 bases). The DNA read from the CDR3 is TGTGCCAGCAGTTTATTACAGGGTTGGACTGAA. Translated: CASSLLQGWTE. The full-length CDR3 reads as CASSLLQGWTEAFF.